These T cell receptor beta chains were read from a single sample in a study of T cells in Graves' hyperthyroidism and ophthalmopathy. TCRdb independently ran MiXCR on the multiplex PCR reads; one entry per CDR3 protein. The table has approximately 610,000 distinct CDR3 sequences, over 12% seen once. Sequences were obtained from blood. These receptors came from a woman aged 35 to 49 with Graves' ophthalmopathy. Both conserved end residues are part of each CDR3. The order of the fields is V gene, CDR3 length, clone size, D gene, J gene, CDR3 protein, CDR3 DNA. A D gene is named only where the DNA matches it firmly. Part of the rows lack a size; the others show once, few, many or a class for expanded clones.

V: TRBV6-5
length: 16
size: many
D: -
J: TRBJ2-7
CDR3: CASSYPSMERSYEQYF
DNA: TGTGCCAGCAGTTACCCCAGCATGGAGCGTTCCTACGAGCAGTACTTC

V: TRBV12-3/TRBV12-4
length: 15
size: many
D: TRBD2
J: TRBJ2-2
CDR3: CASSPSGRAPGELFF
DNA: TGTGCCAGCAGTCCCAGCGGGAGGGCCCCCGGGGAGCTGTTTTTT

V: TRBV11-2
length: 16
size: -
D: TRBD1
J: TRBJ2-7
CDR3: CASSLGSGTGVREQYF
DNA: TGTGCCAGCAGCTTAGGTTCCGGGACAGGGGTTCGCGAGCAGTACTTC

V: TRBV29-1
length: 10
size: -
D: -
J: TRBJ2-7
CDR3: CSVLSYEQYF
DNA: TGCAGCGTACTCTCCTACGAGCAGTACTTC

V: TRBV29-1
length: 12
size: many
D: -
J: TRBJ2-7
CDR3: CSVGVGVYEQYF
DNA: TGCAGCGTTGGGGTGGGGGTCTACGAGCAGTACTTC

V: TRBV20-1
length: 14
size: many
D: TRBD2
J: TRBJ2-7
CDR3: CSATPSGSSYEQYF
DNA: TGCAGTGCTACTCCTAGCGGGAGTAGTTACGAGCAGTACTTC

V: TRBV6-2/TRBV6-3
length: 15
size: many
D: TRBD1
J: TRBJ2-5
CDR3: CASSYPHRGVETQYF
DNA: TGTGCCAGCAGTTACCCCCACAGGGGGGTAGAGACCCAGTACTTC

V: TRBV12-3/TRBV12-4
length: 13
size: -
D: TRBD1
J: TRBJ1-1
CDR3: CASSMTRDRAAFF
DNA: TGTGCCAGCAGTATGACCCGGGACAGGGCAGCTTTCTTT

V: TRBV29-1
length: 13
size: many
D: TRBD1
J: TRBJ2-7
CDR3: CSVWTGHSYEQYF
DNA: TGCAGCGTTTGGACAGGGCACTCCTACGAGCAGTACTTC

V: TRBV19
length: 16
size: many
D: TRBD1
J: TRBJ2-7
CDR3: CASSIEGTGAHFEQYF
DNA: TGTGCCAGTAGTATAGAGGGGACAGGGGCGCACTTCGAGCAGTACTTC

V: TRBV28
length: 15
size: -
D: -
J: TRBJ1-6
CDR3: CASSTPGRVNSPLHF
DNA: TGTGCCAGCAGTACCCCGGGAAGAGTTAATTCACCCCTCCACTTT

V: TRBV7-9
length: 15
size: -
D: -
J: TRBJ1-1
CDR3: CASSPSQGMNTEAFF
DNA: TGTGCCAGCAGCCCCAGTCAGGGGATGAACACTGAAGCTTTCTTT

V: TRBV7-3
length: 16
size: many
D: -
J: TRBJ1-3
CDR3: CASSLIGDQGPNTIYF
DNA: TGTGCCAGCAGCTTAATAGGGGACCAGGGACCGAACACCATATATTTT

V: TRBV6-1
length: 15
size: many
D: -
J: TRBJ1-1
CDR3: CASSQGPTKVTEAFF
DNA: TGTGCCAGCAGTCAGGGACCGACAAAGGTCACTGAAGCTTTCTTT

V: TRBV6-1
length: 15
size: many
D: -
J: TRBJ2-7
CDR3: CTSSLEGGGHYEQYF
DNA: TGTACCAGCAGCCTCGAAGGAGGGGGACACTACGAGCAGTACTTC

V: TRBV2
length: 15
size: -
D: -
J: TRBJ2-1
CDR3: CASRDGIPSVNEQFF
DNA: TGTGCCAGCAGGGACGGAATCCCGTCTGTCAATGAGCAGTTCTTC

V: TRBV20-1
length: 12
size: many
D: -
J: TRBJ1-2
CDR3: CSAERGGDGYTF
DNA: TGCAGTGCTGAGAGGGGTGGAGATGGCTACACCTTC

V: TRBV29-1
length: 14
size: -
D: TRBD1
J: TRBJ2-7
CDR3: CSAALGQTSYEQYF
DNA: TGCAGCGCAGCCCTGGGACAGACCTCCTACGAGCAGTACTTC

V: TRBV6-5
length: 21
size: many
D: -
J: TRBJ2-7
CDR3: CASSTGGRIQENGQISYEQYF
DNA: TGTGCCAGCAGTACAGGAGGGAGGATCCAAGAAAACGGTCAGATTTCATACGAGCAGTACTTC

V: TRBV5-1
length: 14
size: -
D: -
J: TRBJ1-6
CDR3: CASSFGPPNSPLHF
DNA: TGCGCCAGCAGCTTCGGGCCTCCTAATTCACCCCTCCACTTT

V: TRBV10-3
length: 13
size: many
D: -
J: TRBJ1-1
CDR3: CAIRGGTDTEAFF
DNA: TGTGCCATCAGGGGGGGCACGGACACTGAAGCTTTCTTT

V: TRBV7-3
length: 15
size: -
D: -
J: TRBJ2-6
CDR3: CAGGAGEGRANVLTF
DNA: TGTGCCGGGGGGGCCGGGGAGGGAAGGGCCAACGTCCTGACTTTC

V: TRBV28
length: 13
size: many
D: -
J: TRBJ2-7
CDR3: CASSSMGGYEQYF
DNA: TGTGCCAGCAGTTCAATGGGAGGATACGAGCAGTACTTC

V: TRBV19
length: 12
size: many
D: -
J: TRBJ1-3
CDR3: CASTYRGRTIYF
DNA: TGTGCCAGTACCTATCGGGGCAGGACCATATATTTT

V: TRBV4-2
length: 13
size: many
D: -
J: TRBJ2-7
CDR3: CASSQVGEREQYF
DNA: TGTGCCAGCAGCCAAGTAGGTGAGCGCGAGCAGTACTTC

V: TRBV28
length: 15
size: many
D: -
J: TRBJ2-7
CDR3: CASTPTRGISYEQYF
DNA: TGTGCCAGCACCCCCACCCGGGGGATCTCCTACGAGCAGTACTTC

V: TRBV6-2/TRBV6-3
length: 14
size: many
D: -
J: TRBJ1-1
CDR3: CASTSPGADTEAFF
DNA: TGTGCCAGCACCAGCCCAGGGGCTGACACTGAAGCTTTCTTT

V: TRBV20-1
length: 13
size: many
D: -
J: TRBJ2-7
CDR3: CSASQSGGHEQYF
DNA: TGCAGTGCTAGCCAATCCGGGGGACACGAGCAGTACTTC

V: TRBV6-2/TRBV6-3
length: 12
size: many
D: -
J: TRBJ2-7
CDR3: CATRDRTYEQYF
DNA: TGTGCCACCCGAGACAGAACCTACGAGCAGTACTTC

V: TRBV28
length: 13
size: many
D: -
J: TRBJ2-7
CDR3: CASSSLLGYEQYF
DNA: TGTGCCAGCAGTTCGCTTCTAGGGTACGAGCAGTACTTC

V: TRBV5-1
length: 14
size: many
D: -
J: TRBJ2-5
CDR3: CASSWRAFQETQYF
DNA: TGCGCCAGCAGCTGGCGGGCCTTCCAAGAGACCCAGTACTTC

V: TRBV28
length: 13
size: many
D: -
J: TRBJ2-4
CDR3: CASRDLAKNIQYF
DNA: TGTGCCAGCAGGGACTTAGCCAAAAACATTCAGTACTTC

V: TRBV7-2
length: 15
size: -
D: -
J: TRBJ2-5
CDR3: CASSFGGARRETQYF
DNA: TGTGCCAGCAGCTTCGGAGGAGCAAGAAGGGAGACCCAGTACTTC

V: TRBV6-1
length: 11
size: many
D: -
J: TRBJ2-5
CDR3: CASTKEGTQYF
DNA: TGTGCCAGCACCAAGGAAGGGACCCAGTACTTC

V: TRBV11-3
length: 13
size: many
D: -
J: TRBJ2-7
CDR3: CASSSTRDYEQYF
DNA: TGTGCCAGCAGCTCTACACGGGACTACGAGCAGTACTTC

V: TRBV19
length: 13
size: -
D: TRBD1
J: TRBJ1-1
CDR3: CASSWDRATEAFF
DNA: TGTGCCAGTAGTTGGGACAGGGCGACTGAAGCTTTCTTT

V: TRBV20-1
length: 13
size: many
D: -
J: TRBJ2-2
CDR3: CSARGDSTGELFF
DNA: TGCAGTGCTAGAGGAGACTCCACCGGGGAGCTGTTTTTT

V: TRBV7-9
length: 14
size: -
D: -
J: TRBJ2-7
CDR3: CASSLRDHGYEQYF
DNA: TGTGCCAGCAGCTTAAGGGACCATGGCTACGAGCAGTACTTC

V: TRBV11-2
length: 15
size: many
D: -
J: TRBJ2-7
CDR3: CASSLQGLPSYEQYF
DNA: TGTGCCAGCAGCTTACAGGGGCTCCCCTCCTACGAGCAGTACTTC

V: TRBV6-1
length: 13
size: -
D: -
J: TRBJ2-7
CDR3: CASSISYSYEQYF
DNA: TGTGCCAGCAGCATCTCGTACTCCTACGAGCAGTACTTC

V: TRBV28
length: 11
size: many
D: -
J: TRBJ2-5
CDR3: CASDTPGLKYF
DNA: TGTGCCAGCGACACGCCGGGTCTGAAGTACTTC

V: TRBV19
length: 16
size: many
D: -
J: TRBJ2-7
CDR3: CASSIVGRDGAYEQYF
DNA: TGTGCCAGTAGTATTGTCGGTCGGGACGGAGCCTACGAGCAGTACTTC

V: TRBV12-3/TRBV12-4
length: 11
size: many
D: -
J: TRBJ2-2
CDR3: CASSLYGELFF
DNA: TGTGCCAGCAGTTTGTATGGGGAGCTGTTTTTT

V: TRBV2
length: 13
size: many
D: TRBD2
J: TRBJ2-7
CDR3: CATHREVLSGQYF
DNA: TGTGCCACCCACCGGGAGGTCCTTTCGGGACAGTACTTC

V: TRBV7-9
length: 14
size: -
D: -
J: TRBJ1-1
CDR3: CASSRKITNTEAFF
DNA: TGTGCCAGCAGCCGAAAAATTACCAACACTGAAGCTTTCTTT

V: TRBV6-6
length: 13
size: many
D: TRBD1
J: TRBJ2-7
CDR3: CASRSGGLYEQYF
DNA: TGTGCCAGCAGGTCAGGGGGCCTCTACGAGCAGTACTTC

V: TRBV28
length: 16
size: many
D: TRBD1
J: TRBJ1-1
CDR3: CASSPTPGQGNTEAFF
DNA: TGTGCCAGCAGCCCTACTCCGGGACAGGGGAACACTGAAGCTTTCTTT

V: TRBV28
length: 15
size: many
D: TRBD1
J: TRBJ2-7
CDR3: CASSSSPGQFYEQYF
DNA: TGTGCCAGCAGTTCCTCCCCGGGACAGTTTTACGAGCAGTACTTC